The 9 T cell receptor beta chains below all came from one sample that was sequenced in a study of TET2 disruption in CD19-targeted CAR T cells. These receptors lack a known antigen. The treatment: autologous CTL019 cells: CD19 CAR with 4-1BB and CD3 zeta domains. Some clones are missing from TCRdb's copy, which holds only in-frame ones; the method was immunoSEQ multiplex PCR. The repertoire shows roughly 26,000 clones; the top ten hold under 2.5%. The specimen comprised CD8- CAR+ T cells sorted from cultured blood T cells, sampled for CD19 CAR T cell therapy. Subset indicated: CD8-negative CAR-positive T cells from the infusion product. These receptors were obtained from a man in his 70s with chronic lymphocytic leukemia.

The CDR3 loop reads CATQRGGPQYF. Incomplete CDR3 DNA: TGTGCCACACAAAGGGGGGGACCT. V usage is TRBV28 and J usage is TRBJ2-4; D is possibly TRBD2 (7 bases). The DNA ends 3 residues before the CDR3 does, and the rest of the CDR3 is filled in from the germline J gene. The length of the CDR3 is 11 residues. Germline V gene lookup returns CDR1 MDHEN and CDR2 SYDVKM.

Turning to this clone: The read stops 3 residues short of the end of the CDR3; the missing end is completed from the germline J gene. The chain has TRBV20-1 and TRBJ1-5, with a tentative D call TRBD1 (5 bases). The CDR3 sequence is 14 residues long. Germline loops: CDR1 DFQATT, CDR2 SNEGSKA (reference sequence). The V end lost 5 bases, the J end lost 4 bases, and 15 bases lay between the germline ends. CDR3 DNA, as far as it was read: TGCAGTGCTGCCCAGTCGACAGAGAATCAGCCC. Amino acid sequence: CSAAQSTENQP. The CDR3 as a whole reads CSAAQSTENQPQHF.

In the case of this clone: The CDR3 end lies 3 residues beyond the end of the read and is filled in from the germline J gene. The chain employs TRBV5-8 and TRBJ2-7; D may be TRBD1 (7 bases). Germline CDR1 and CDR2: SGHTS and YDEGEE. CDR3 length: 13 residues. Trimming shortened V by 5 bases and J by 3 bases, and 12 bases separated the two germline ends. The CDR3 is CASRARGVYEQYF. CDR3 DNA (partial): TGTGCCAGCAGAGCCAGGGGGGTCTACGAG.

Regarding this clone: The read ends 3 residues before the CDR3 terminus; that terminus is restored from the germline J gene. The sample contains more than one DNA sequence encoding this CDR3. The chain carries TRBV20-1 and TRBJ2-7; 8 nucleotides align to TRBD1. Germline assignment: CDR1 DFQATT and CDR2 SNEGSKA (reference sequence). This CDR3 comprises 14 residues. J lost 3 bases, V lost 3 bases, and 7 bases had no gene match. The CDR3: CSASSRTGFYEQYF. The sequenced part of the CDR3 DNA is TGCAGTGCTAGCTCACGGACAGGGTTCTACGAG.

With regard to this clone: The read gets to within 3 residues of the CDR3 end, and the germline J gene fills in the rest. The J gene is TRBJ2-7, the V gene TRBV20-1; D is possibly TRBD1 (6 bases). Germline V lookup: CDR1 DFQATT, CDR2 SNEGSKA (reference sequence). The V gene lost 6 bases and the J gene lost 3 bases, with 15 bases spanning the gap. The CDR3 is 13 amino acids. The covered CDR3 bases are TGCAGTGCCATCGGGACAAGCCTCTACGAG. Its translation is CSAIGTSLYE. The CDR3 reads in full as CSAIGTSLYEQYF.

To note about this clone: Its ends do not fully match the called genes, so a read error is possible. With the read ending 3 residues before the CDR3 end, the germline J gene is used to fill in that end. The chain combines TRBV20-1 with TRBJ1-2; D not resolved. This CDR3 has 12 residues. Germline lookup yields CDR1 DFQATT and CDR2 SNEGSKA (reference sequence). The CDR3 protein is CSAGDYSYDYTF. The sequenced CDR3 bases are TGCAGTGCTGGAGATTACTCCTACGAC.

Note on this clone: The CDR3 is cut off 3 residues early in the read; its end comes from the germline J gene. The identical CDR3 is also encoded by other nucleotide sequences in the sample. The chain recombines TRBV7-8 with TRBJ1-3, with 8 positions matching TRBD1. CDR1 is SGHVS, CDR2 FQNEAQ, per germline. This CDR3 is 16 amino acids long. With 5 bases clipped from V and 5 bases from J, the junction kept 11 bases outside the gene matches. The covered CDR3 bases are TGTGCCAGCAGCGCCGTTGGACAGGGTATAAGAAACACC. It translates to CASSAVGQGIRNT. The full CDR3 reads CASSAVGQGIRNTIYF.

A remark on this clone: The sequenced fragment ends 3 residues before the CDR3 boundary, so the rest is inferred from the germline J gene. The J gene is TRBJ1-2, the V gene TRBV11-2; 10 bases map to TRBD1. Per the germline V gene, CDR1 is SGHAT and CDR2 is FQNNGV. The V and J ends lost 6 bases and 2 bases, in that order; junction bases with no gene match: 6. The CDR3 is 15 residues long. Incomplete CDR3 DNA: TGTGCCAGCAGACGAGGACAGGGGGGAAACTATGGC. It codes for CASRRGQGGNYG. The whole CDR3 reads CASRRGQGGNYGYTF.

As to this clone: The read comes to an end 3 residues before the CDR3 does, leaving the germline J gene to fill in the end. This chain uses TRBV11-2 with TRBJ2-7; D possibly corresponds to TRBD1 (5 bases). The V end lost 5 bases, the J end lost 2 bases, and 16 bases lay between the germline ends. This CDR3 region has 15 residues. Germline V gene data show CDR1 as SGHAT and CDR2 as FQNNGV. CDR3 bases read: TGTGCCAGCAGCCTCCGAGACAGTACCCCCTACGAG. Amino acids: CASSLRDSTPYE. The whole CDR3 sequence reads CASSLRDSTPYEQYF.